This T cell receptor beta chain was recorded in a study of Ad26.COV2.S vaccination and SARS-CoV-2 variants. The study's findings and limits: It was reported that spike-specific CD8+ and CD4+ T cell responses were substantially broad after vaccination.

Only a few counts were recorded for this clone. Its antigen is not identified. J was trimmed by 0 bases and V by 6 bases; bases with no gene match: 11. CDR1 is LNHDA, CDR2 SQIVND, per germline (reference sequence). The CDR3 spans 17 residues. Only in-frame clones appear in the TCRdb table, and some are missing; sequencing was by immunoSEQ multiplex PCR. The data show 300,000 to 350,000 clones, 90% seen once. Specified treatment: roughly 20 received Ad26.COV2.S at low or high dose, single or two shots; about 5 received placebo; per-sample allocation not given. On day 63 after the first injection, vaccine and placebo recipients gave samples.

The sequenced sample was peripheral blood, obtained in a trial of Ad26.COV2.S vaccine versus placebo. The sequence was collected from a person between 18 and 65 years old who received the Ad26.COV2.S COVID-19 vaccine or a placebo. The gene calls are TRBV19 and TRBJ1-5, with 7 bases identical to TRBD1. In DNA form, the CDR3 reads TGTGCCAGTAGGGATACAGGGGCTAAATATAGCAATCAGCCCCAGCATTTT. Its protein product is CASRDTGAKYSNQPQHF.